These 21 T cell receptor beta chains share one sample of origin, sequenced in a study of T cell clonotyping in hematopoietic cell transplantation. Time point: recipient sample about 28 days before transplant, after cytoreduction. Measured with immunoSEQ multiplex PCR; TCRdb has only the in-frame clones, and not every one. Here the sample spans approximately 44,000 clones, roughly 85% being singletons. Source: peripheral blood mononuclear cells, taken before stem cell transplant. These receptors were collected from a man aged 55 to 70 with acute myeloid leukemia. Some clones in this sample may be carry-over from other donors' samples.

The genes are TRBV28 and TRBJ1-3, with D possibly TRBD1 on 5 matching bases. CDR3 size: 17 residues. Germline CDR1 reads MDHEN; CDR2 reads SYDVKM. V lost 6 bases and J 4 bases, leaving 22 bases between the germline ends. CDR3 sequence: CASSPGTSLAGGNTIYF. The CDR3 DNA reads as TGTGCCAGCAGCCCCGGGACCTCTTTAGCGGGCGGAAACACCATATATTTT.

This sequence joins TRBV7-6 and TRBJ2-2; no clear D. The CDR3 is 15 amino acids. Deletions cut 5 bases from V and 5 bases from J, with 15 bases between. Per the germline V gene, CDR1 is SGHVS and CDR2 is FNYEAQ. The CDR3 here is CASSKVLESTGELFF. The CDR3 DNA sequence: TGTGCCAGCAGCAAAGTCTTGGAGTCTACCGGGGAGCTGTTTTTT.

This clone has a single count. V is TRBV4-3 and J is TRBJ2-2, with TRBD2 matching over 8 bases. The ends lost 8 bases at V and 4 bases at J; junction bases unmatched: 12. The CDR3 runs 16 residues. Germline lookup yields CDR1 LGHNA and CDR2 YSLEER. Here the CDR3 DNA reads TGCGCCAGCTCATGGGGCGGGGGGCAGGGCACCGGGGAGCTGTTTTTT. Protein product: CASSWGGGQGTGELFF.

This clone was counted between two and nine times. The rearrangement uses TRBV7-9 and TRBJ1-6, with 8 bases matching TRBD1. CDR3 length: 18 amino acids. Trimming removed 0 bases from V and 0 bases from J; junction bases left unmatched: 4. In germline, CDR1 is SEHNR, CDR2 FQNEAQ (reference sequence). The CDR3 here is CASSLAYRGFSYNSPLHF. The CDR3, as DNA: TGTGCCAGCAGCTTAGCGTACAGGGGGTTCTCCTATAATTCACCCCTCCACTTT. The whole variable domain, remainder taken from reference TRBV7-9 and TRBJ1-6, is DTGVSQNPRHKITKRGQNVTFRCDPISEHNRLYWYRQTLGQGPEFLTYFQNEAQLEKSRLLSDRFSAERPKGSFSTLEIQRTEQGDSAMYLCASSLAYRGFSYNSPLHFGNGTRLTVT.

The rearrangement uses TRBV28 and TRBJ1-6; unclear D gene. The V gene lost 3 bases and the J gene lost 9 bases, with 9 bases spanning the gap. The CDR3 is 13 amino acids. From germline, CDR1 is MDHEN and CDR2 SYDVKM. The CDR3 loop reads CASSLDGPSPLHF. The CDR3 bases are TGTGCCAGCAGTTTGGACGGCCCTTCACCCCTCCACTTT.

The chain links TRBV7-2 to TRBJ1-2; the D gene is possibly TRBD1 (6 bases). V lost 7 bases, J lost 8 bases, and 23 bases lay in between. This CDR3 region has 15 residues. Germline lookup yields CDR1 SGHTA and CDR2 FQGNSA. DNA for the CDR3: TGTGCCAGCACCCCTGGCAGGCTACAGGGCCCAGGCTACACCTTC. This encodes CASTPGRLQGPGYTF.

This chain links TRBV9 with TRBJ2-5; 12 bases are a match to TRBD2. The CDR3 has 16 amino acids. After removal of 4 bases from V and 5 bases from J, the junction contained 9 bases not matched to a gene. The V gene's germline CDR1 is SGDLS and CDR2 YYNGEE. The CDR3 bases are TGTGCCAGCAGCCCCCGGACTAGCGGGGTTCGGGAGACCCAGTACTTC. Residues: CASSPRTSGVRETQYF.

This clone was detected only a few times. The chain recombines TRBV7-3 with TRBJ1-6; 8 bases align to TRBD1. The V gene's germline CDR1 is SGHTA and CDR2 FQGTGA. J gave up 10 bases and V 5 bases, and 19 bases lay outside the gene matches. This CDR3 has 18 residues. In DNA form, the CDR3 reads TGTGCCAGCAGCCCACCCCCCCGTGGACAGGGAGTTGAGTCACCCCTCCACTTT. This gives the protein CASSPPPRGQGVESPLHF.

The chain links TRBV29-1 to TRBJ1-2; 10 bases are shared with TRBD1. The V gene end was trimmed by 7 bases and the J gene end by 0 bases; junction bases not matched to a gene: 8. The CDR3 runs to 15 residues. Germline assignment: CDR1 SQVTM and CDR2 ANQGSEA. CDR3 DNA sequence: TGCAGCGGTGGGGCCGGGACAGGGGCTAACTATGGCTACACCTTC. This translates into CSGGAGTGANYGYTF.

The chain links TRBV2 to TRBJ1-4; tentative D call: TRBD1 (5 bases). The CDR3 covers 16 residues. Trimming removed 7 bases from V and 5 bases from J, with 20 bases in between. Germline CDR1 SNHLY, CDR2 FYNNEI. The CDR3 reads CASIDLAAGRNEKLFF. The CDR3 DNA follows: TGTGCCAGCATTGACCTGGCCGCAGGGAGGAATGAAAAACTGTTTTTT.

The CDR3 here is CASAAGWTVYEQYF. In DNA form, the CDR3 reads TGTGCCAGCGCGGCGGGGTGGACTGTCTACGAGCAGTACTTC. The chain joins TRBV11-3 to TRBJ2-7, with a tentative D call TRBD2 (6 bases). Trimming shortened V by 8 bases and J by 3 bases, and 17 bases separated the two germline ends. Germline loops: CDR1 SGHNT, CDR2 YENEEA. CDR3 length equals 14 residues.

In its sample, this clone was seen once. The DNA of the CDR3 is TGTGCCAGCAGCCTCGACAGGGGCTACGAGCAGTACTTC. This encodes CASSLDRGYEQYF. V and J are TRBV9 and TRBJ2-7; 8 bases agree with TRBD1. The CDR3 spans 13 residues. J gave up 3 bases and V 4 bases, and 3 bases lay outside the gene matches. Germline lookup yields CDR1 SGDLS and CDR2 YYNGEE.

V and J are TRBV5-8 and TRBJ1-1, with D maybe TRBD1 (5 bases). CDR1 SGHTS and CDR2 YDEGEE come from the germline V gene. This CDR3 region has 15 residues. Trimming pared 2 bases from V and 4 bases from J, leaving 15 bases between. CDR3 sequence: CASSLFGAGATEAFF. The CDR3 DNA follows: TGTGCCAGCAGCTTATTTGGGGCCGGGGCCACTGAAGCTTTCTTT.

The CDR3, as DNA: TGTGCCGGTGGACGGGGAAAGACTAACTATGGCTACACCTTC. It encodes CAGGRGKTNYGYTF. V gene TRBV28 combines with J gene TRBJ1-2; D is unresolved. CDR1 MDHEN and CDR2 SYDVKM come from the germline V gene. CDR3 length: 14 residues. Trimming pared 11 bases from V and 0 bases from J, leaving 16 bases between.

The J gene is TRBJ1-2, the V gene TRBV29-1, with 7 nucleotides matching TRBD1. The germline gives CDR1 SQVTM, CDR2 ANQGSEA. The CDR3 extends over 16 amino acids. V shed 0 bases and J 3 bases; nucleotides not matched to a gene: 10. CDR3 DNA sequence: TGCAGCGTTGAAGATATGGCAGGGGGGATCGACTATGGCTACACCTTC. Protein sequence: CSVEDMAGGIDYGYTF. The entire variable domain, with the rest obtained from reference TRBV29-1 and TRBJ1-2, is as follows: SAVISQKPSRDICQRGTSLTIQCQVDSQVTMMFWYRQQPGQSLTLIATANQGSEATYESGFVIDKFPISRPNLTFSTLTVSNMSPEDSSIYLCSVEDMAGGIDYGYTFGSGTRLTVV.

The V and J genes are TRBV7-2 and TRBJ2-1; TRBD2 aligns across 7 bases. The CDR3 is made up of 14 amino acids. The V gene end was trimmed by 1 base and the J gene end by 7 bases; junction bases not matched to a gene: 4. Germline CDR1 is SGHTA and CDR2 is FQGNSA. The CDR3 region has the DNA TGTGCCAGCAGCTTAGATCAGGGAGGGAATGAGCAGTTCTTC. Protein product: CASSLDQGGNEQFF.

The V and J genes are TRBV2 and TRBJ1-1; the D gene is possibly TRBD1 (6 bases). V lost 4 bases and J 9 bases, leaving 15 bases between the germline ends. Looked up from germline, CDR1 is SNHLY and CDR2 is FYNNEI. The CDR3 has 13 residues. CDR3 region: CASSVEQGPKAFF. For the CDR3, the DNA is TGTGCCAGCAGTGTGGAACAGGGCCCAAAAGCTTTCTTT.

This rearrangement joins TRBV5-4 to TRBJ1-3, with D possibly TRBD1 on 6 matching bases. The CDR3 contains 16 residues. The V gene's germline CDR1 is SGHNT and CDR2 YYREEE (reference sequence). With 2 bases removed from V and 0 bases from J, the gap between germline ends came to 12 bases. The DNA for the CDR3 is TGTGCCAGCAGCTTCGACAGGTATACCTCTGGAAACACCATATATTTT. Protein product: CASSFDRYTSGNTIYF.

V usage is TRBV28 and J usage is TRBJ2-7; 10 nucleotides match TRBD1. After removal of 5 bases from V and 3 bases from J, the junction contained 7 bases not matched to a gene. Looked up from germline, CDR1 is MDHEN and CDR2 is SYDVKM. The CDR3 is 15 residues long. CDR3 residues: CASSGPGQGYYEQYF. The CDR3 DNA is TGTGCCAGCAGTGGGCCGGGACAGGGGTACTACGAGCAGTACTTC.

In the case of this clone: In the same sample, other DNA sequences code for this CDR3. J is TRBJ1-1 and V is TRBV11-2; 8 positions match TRBD1. CDR3 length equals 12 residues. Unmatched junction bases numbered 2, after V lost 3 bases and J lost 8 bases. Germline V gives CDR1 SGHAT, CDR2 FQNNGV. This chain's CDR3 is CASSLDRVEAFF. In nucleotides, the CDR3 is TGTGCCAGCAGCTTGGACAGGGTCGAAGCTTTCTTT.

The chain has TRBV6-1 and TRBJ2-7, with D perhaps TRBD2 (6 bases). The V end was cut by 6 bases, the J end by 2 bases, with 14 bases between. Looked up from germline, CDR1 is MNHNS and CDR2 is SASEGT. The CDR3 contains 14 residues. CDR3 coding DNA: TGTGCCAGCAGGGCCGGGACTTTAACCTACGAGCAGTACTTC. This translates into CASRAGTLTYEQYF.